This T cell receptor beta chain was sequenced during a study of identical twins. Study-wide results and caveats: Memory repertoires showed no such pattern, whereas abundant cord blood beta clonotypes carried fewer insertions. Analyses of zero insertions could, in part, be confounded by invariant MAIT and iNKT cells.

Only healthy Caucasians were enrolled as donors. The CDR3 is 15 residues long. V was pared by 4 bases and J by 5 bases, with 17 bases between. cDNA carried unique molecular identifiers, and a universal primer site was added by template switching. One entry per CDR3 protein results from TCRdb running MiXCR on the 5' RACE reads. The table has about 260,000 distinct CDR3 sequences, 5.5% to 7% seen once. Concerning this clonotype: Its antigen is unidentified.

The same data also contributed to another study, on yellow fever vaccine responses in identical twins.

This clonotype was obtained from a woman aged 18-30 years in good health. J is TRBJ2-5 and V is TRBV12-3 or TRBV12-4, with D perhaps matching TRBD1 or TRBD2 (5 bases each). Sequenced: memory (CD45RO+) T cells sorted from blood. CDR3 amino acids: CASSSGPQWGETQYF. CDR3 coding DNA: TGTGCCAGCAGTTCCGGGCCTCAGTGGGGGGAGACCCAGTACTTC.